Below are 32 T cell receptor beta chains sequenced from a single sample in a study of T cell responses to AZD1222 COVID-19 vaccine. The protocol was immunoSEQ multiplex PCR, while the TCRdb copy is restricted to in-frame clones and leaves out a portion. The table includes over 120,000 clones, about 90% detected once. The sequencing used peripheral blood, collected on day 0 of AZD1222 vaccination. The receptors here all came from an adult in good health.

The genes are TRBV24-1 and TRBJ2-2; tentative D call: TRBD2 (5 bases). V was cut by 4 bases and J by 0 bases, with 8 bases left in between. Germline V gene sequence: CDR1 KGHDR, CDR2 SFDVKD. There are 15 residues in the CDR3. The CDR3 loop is CATSEAAANTGELFF. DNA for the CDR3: TGTGCCACCAGTGAAGCGGCAGCGAACACCGGGGAGCTGTTTTTT.

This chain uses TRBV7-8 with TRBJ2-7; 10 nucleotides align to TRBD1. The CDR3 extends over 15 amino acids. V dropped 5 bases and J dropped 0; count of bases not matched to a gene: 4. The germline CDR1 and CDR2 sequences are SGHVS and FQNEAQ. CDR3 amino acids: CASSPRTGGSYEQYF. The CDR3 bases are TGTGCCAGCAGCCCACGGACAGGGGGCTCCTACGAGCAGTACTTC.

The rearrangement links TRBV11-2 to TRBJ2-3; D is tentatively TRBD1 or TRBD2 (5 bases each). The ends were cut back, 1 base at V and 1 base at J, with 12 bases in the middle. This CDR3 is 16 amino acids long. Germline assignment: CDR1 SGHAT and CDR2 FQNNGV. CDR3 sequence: CASSLVGVAGTDTQYF. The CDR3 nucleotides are TGTGCCAGCAGCTTAGTGGGGGTAGCCGGCACAGATACGCAGTATTTT. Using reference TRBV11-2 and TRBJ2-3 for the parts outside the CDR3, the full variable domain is EAGVAQSPRYKIIEKRQSVAFWCNPISGHATLYWYQQILGQGPKLLIQFQNNGVVDDSQLPKDRFSAERLKGVDSTLKIQPAKLEDSAVYLCASSLVGVAGTDTQYFGPGTRLTVL.

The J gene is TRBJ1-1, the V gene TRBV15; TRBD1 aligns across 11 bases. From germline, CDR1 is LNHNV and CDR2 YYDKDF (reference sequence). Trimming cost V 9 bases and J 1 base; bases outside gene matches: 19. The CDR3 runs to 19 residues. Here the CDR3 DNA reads TGTGCCACGGAGAGTTGGGTTGGACAGGGGGCTACACCGAACACTGAAGCTTTCTTT. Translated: CATESWVGQGATPNTEAFF.

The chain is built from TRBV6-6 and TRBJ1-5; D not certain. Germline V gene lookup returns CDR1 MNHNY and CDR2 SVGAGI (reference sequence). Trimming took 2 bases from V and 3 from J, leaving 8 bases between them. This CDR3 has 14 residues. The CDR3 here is CASSYRTDNQPQHF. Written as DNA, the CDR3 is TGTGCCAGCAGTTACCGGACGGACAATCAGCCCCAGCATTTT.

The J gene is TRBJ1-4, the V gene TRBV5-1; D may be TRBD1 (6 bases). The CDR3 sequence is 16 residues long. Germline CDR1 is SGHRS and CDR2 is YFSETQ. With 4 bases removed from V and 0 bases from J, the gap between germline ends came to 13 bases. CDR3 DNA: TGCGCCAGCAGCATACTACAGGGAGCAACTAATGAAAAACTGTTTTTT. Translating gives CASSILQGATNEKLFF.

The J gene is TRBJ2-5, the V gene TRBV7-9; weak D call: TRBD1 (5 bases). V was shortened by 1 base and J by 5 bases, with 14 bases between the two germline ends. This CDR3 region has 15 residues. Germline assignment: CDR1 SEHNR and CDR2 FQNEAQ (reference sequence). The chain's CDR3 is CASSLVRVAGETQYF. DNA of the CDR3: TGTGCCAGCAGCTTAGTTCGTGTGGCAGGGGAGACCCAGTACTTC.

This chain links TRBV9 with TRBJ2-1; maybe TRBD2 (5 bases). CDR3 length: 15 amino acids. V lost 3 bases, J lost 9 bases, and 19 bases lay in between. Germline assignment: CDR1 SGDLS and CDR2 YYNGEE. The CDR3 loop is CASSDPSRGLVEQFF. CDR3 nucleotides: TGTGCCAGCAGCGACCCTAGCCGGGGTCTGGTTGAGCAGTTCTTC.

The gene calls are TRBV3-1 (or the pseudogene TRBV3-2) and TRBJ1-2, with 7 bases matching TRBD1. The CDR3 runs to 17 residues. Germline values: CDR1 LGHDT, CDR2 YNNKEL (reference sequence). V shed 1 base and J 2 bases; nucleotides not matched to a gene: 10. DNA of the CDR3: TGTGCCAGCAGCCAAGTGGGGGGGGACAGACTAAACTATGGCTACACCTTC. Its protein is CASSQVGGDRLNYGYTF.

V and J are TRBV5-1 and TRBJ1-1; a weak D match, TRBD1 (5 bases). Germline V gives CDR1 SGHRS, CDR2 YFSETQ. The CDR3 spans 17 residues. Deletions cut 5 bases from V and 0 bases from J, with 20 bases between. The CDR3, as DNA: TGCGCCAGCAGAATCCAGGGTGGGTTTTCAATGAACACTGAAGCTTTCTTT. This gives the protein CASRIQGGFSMNTEAFF.

Here the CDR3 DNA reads TGTGCCAGCTCACCAGGACGGTACGAGCAGTACTTC. Translated: CASSPGRYEQYF. The chain is built from TRBV18 and TRBJ2-7, with unresolved D. Germline V CDR1 and CDR2: KGHSH, LQKENI. V dropped 2 bases and J dropped 4 bases, with 6 bases sitting between them. This CDR3 is built from 12 residues.

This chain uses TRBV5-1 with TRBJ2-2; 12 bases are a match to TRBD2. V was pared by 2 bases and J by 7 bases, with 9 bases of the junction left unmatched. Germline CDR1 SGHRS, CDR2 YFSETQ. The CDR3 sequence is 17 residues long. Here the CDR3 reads CASSFSSTSGGYGELFF. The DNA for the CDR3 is TGCGCCAGCAGCTTTTCCTCGACTAGCGGGGGCTACGGGGAGCTGTTTTTT.

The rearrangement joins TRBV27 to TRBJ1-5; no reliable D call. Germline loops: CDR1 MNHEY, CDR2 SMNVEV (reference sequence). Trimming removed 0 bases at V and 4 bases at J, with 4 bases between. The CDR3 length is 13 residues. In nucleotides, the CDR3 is TGTGCCAGCAGTTTATCTTGGAATCAGCCCCAGCATTTT. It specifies CASSLSWNQPQHF.

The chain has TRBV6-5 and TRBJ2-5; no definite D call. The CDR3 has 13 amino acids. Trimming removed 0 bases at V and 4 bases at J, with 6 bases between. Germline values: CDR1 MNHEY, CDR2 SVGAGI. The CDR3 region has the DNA TGTGCCAGCAGTTACTCTCGACGAGAGACCCAGTACTTC. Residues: CASSYSRRETQYF.

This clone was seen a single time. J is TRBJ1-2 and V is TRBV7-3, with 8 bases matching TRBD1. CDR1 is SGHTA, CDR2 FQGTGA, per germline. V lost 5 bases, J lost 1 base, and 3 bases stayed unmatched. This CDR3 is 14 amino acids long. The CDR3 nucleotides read TGTGCCAGCAGCGTACAGGGGGATAACTATGGCTACACCTTC. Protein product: CASSVQGDNYGYTF.

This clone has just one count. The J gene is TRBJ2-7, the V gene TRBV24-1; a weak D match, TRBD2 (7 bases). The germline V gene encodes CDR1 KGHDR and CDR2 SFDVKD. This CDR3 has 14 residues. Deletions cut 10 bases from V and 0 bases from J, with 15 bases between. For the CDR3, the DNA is TGTGCCACAGGGGGGGTACCATCCTCCTACGAGCAGTACTTC. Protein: CATGGVPSSYEQYF.

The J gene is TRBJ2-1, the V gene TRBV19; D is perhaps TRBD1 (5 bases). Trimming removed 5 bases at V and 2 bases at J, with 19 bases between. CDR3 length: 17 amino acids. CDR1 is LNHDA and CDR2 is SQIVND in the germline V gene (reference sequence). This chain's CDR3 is CASSLYAFRAPYNEQFF. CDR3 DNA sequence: TGTGCCAGTAGTTTATACGCCTTCAGGGCCCCCTACAATGAGCAGTTCTTC. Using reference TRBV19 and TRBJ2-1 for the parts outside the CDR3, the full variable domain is DGGITQSPKYLFRKEGQNVTLSCEQNLNHDAMYWYRQDPGQGLRLIYYSQIVNDFQKGDIAEGYSVSREKKESFPLTVTSAQKNPTAFYLCASSLYAFRAPYNEQFFGPGTRLTVL.

The CDR3 nucleotides are TGTGCCAGCAGCCCCCAAGGGGTAACTAATGAAAAACTGTTTTTT. This sequence encodes CASSPQGVTNEKLFF. The chain links TRBV11-2 to TRBJ1-4; the D gene is possibly TRBD1 (5 bases). V shed 5 bases and J shed 1 base, with 11 bases lying between them. Germline CDR1 is SGHAT and CDR2 is FQNNGV. The CDR3 has 15 amino acids.

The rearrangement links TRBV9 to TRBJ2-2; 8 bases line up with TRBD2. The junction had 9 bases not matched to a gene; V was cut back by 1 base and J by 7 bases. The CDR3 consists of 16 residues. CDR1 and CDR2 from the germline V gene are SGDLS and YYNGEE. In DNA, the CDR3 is TGTGCCAGCAGCGTATCTCCAGCGGGGGCCGGCGGGGAGCTGTTTTTT. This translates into CASSVSPAGAGGELFF.

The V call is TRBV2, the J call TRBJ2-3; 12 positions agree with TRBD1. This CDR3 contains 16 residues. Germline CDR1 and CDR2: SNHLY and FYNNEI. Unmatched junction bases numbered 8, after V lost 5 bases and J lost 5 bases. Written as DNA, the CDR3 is TGTGCCAGCAGTAACCGGGACAGGGGGCATGGAGATACGCAGTATTTT. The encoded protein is CASSNRDRGHGDTQYF. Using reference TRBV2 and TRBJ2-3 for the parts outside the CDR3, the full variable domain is EPEVTQTPSHQVTQMGQEVILRCVPISNHLYFYWYRQILGQKVEFLVSFYNNEISEKSEIFDDQFSVERPDGSNFTLKIRSTKLEDSAMYFCASSNRDRGHGDTQYFGPGTRLTVL.

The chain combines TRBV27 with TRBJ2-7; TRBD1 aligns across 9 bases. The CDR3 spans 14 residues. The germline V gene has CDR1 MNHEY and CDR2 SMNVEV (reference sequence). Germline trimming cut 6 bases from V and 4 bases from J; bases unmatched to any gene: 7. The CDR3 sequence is CASSWDREDYEQYF. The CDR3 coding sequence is TGTGCCAGCAGCTGGGACAGGGAAGATTACGAGCAGTACTTC.

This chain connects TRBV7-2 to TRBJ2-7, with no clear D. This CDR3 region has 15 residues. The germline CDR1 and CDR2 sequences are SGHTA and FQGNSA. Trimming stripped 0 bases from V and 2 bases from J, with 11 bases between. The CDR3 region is CASSLAVTQAYEQYF. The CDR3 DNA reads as TGTGCCAGCAGCTTAGCAGTGACCCAGGCCTACGAGCAGTACTTC.

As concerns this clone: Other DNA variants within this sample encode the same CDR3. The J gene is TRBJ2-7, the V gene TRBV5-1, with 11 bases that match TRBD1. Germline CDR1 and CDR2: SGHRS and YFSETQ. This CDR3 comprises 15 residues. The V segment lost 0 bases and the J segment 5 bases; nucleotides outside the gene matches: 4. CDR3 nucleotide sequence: TGCGCCAGCAGCTTGGAAGGACAGGGGGCCGACGAGCAGTACTTC. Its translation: CASSLEGQGADEQYF.

The chain's CDR3 is CASSLPGTEAFF. The CDR3 DNA follows: TGTGCCAGCAGTTTACCGGGCACTGAAGCTTTCTTT. The J gene is TRBJ1-1, the V gene TRBV27; D is ambiguous. The germline V gene encodes CDR1 MNHEY and CDR2 SMNVEV (reference sequence). V lost 2 bases, J lost 4 bases, and 5 bases lay in between. The CDR3 length is 12 residues.

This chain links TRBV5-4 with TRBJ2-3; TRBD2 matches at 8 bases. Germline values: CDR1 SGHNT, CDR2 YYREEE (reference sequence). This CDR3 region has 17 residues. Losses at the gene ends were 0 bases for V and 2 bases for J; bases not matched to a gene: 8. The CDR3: CASSLGALAGATDTQYF. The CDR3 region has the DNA TGTGCCAGCAGCTTGGGGGCGCTAGCGGGCGCCACAGATACGCAGTATTTT.

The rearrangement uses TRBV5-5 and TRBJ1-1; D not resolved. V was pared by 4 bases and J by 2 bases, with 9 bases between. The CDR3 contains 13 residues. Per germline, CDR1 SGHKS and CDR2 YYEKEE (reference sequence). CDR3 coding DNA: TGTGCCAGCAGCCTAGCCTCCAACACTGAAGCTTTCTTT. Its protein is CASSLASNTEAFF.

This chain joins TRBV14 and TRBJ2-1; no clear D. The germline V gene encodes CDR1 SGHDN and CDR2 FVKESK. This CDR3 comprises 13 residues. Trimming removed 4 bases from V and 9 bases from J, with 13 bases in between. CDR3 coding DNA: TGTGCCAGCAGCCTTACGATTTTAGGTGAGCAGTTCTTC. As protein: CASSLTILGEQFF.

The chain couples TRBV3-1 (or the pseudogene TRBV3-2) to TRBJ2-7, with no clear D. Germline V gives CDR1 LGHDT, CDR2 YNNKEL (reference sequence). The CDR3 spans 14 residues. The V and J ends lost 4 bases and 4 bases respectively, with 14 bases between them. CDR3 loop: CASSLGPLAYEQYF. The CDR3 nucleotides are TGTGCCAGCAGCCTAGGACCCCTCGCGTACGAGCAGTACTTC.

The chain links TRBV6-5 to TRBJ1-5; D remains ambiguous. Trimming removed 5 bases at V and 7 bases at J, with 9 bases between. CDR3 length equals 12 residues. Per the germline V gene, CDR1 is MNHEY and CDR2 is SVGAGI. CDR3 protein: CASSTAPQPQHF. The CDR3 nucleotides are TGTGCCAGCAGTACGGCACCCCAGCCCCAGCATTTT.

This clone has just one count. The CDR3 loop is CASSSPWYEQYF. The DNA of the CDR3 is TGTGCCAGTAGTAGCCCGTGGTACGAGCAGTACTTC. This rearrangement joins TRBV19 to TRBJ2-7, with D unresolved. The CDR3 runs 12 residues. Germline V lookup: CDR1 LNHDA, CDR2 SQIVND (reference sequence). V gave up 4 bases and J gave up 4 bases, with 8 bases separating them.

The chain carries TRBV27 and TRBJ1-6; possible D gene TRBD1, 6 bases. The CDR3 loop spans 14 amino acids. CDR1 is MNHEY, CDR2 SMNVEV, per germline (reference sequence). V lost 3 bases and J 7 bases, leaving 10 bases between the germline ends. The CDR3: CASSLRGGNSPLHF. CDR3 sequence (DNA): TGTGCCAGCAGTTTGAGAGGGGGGAATTCACCCCTCCACTTT.

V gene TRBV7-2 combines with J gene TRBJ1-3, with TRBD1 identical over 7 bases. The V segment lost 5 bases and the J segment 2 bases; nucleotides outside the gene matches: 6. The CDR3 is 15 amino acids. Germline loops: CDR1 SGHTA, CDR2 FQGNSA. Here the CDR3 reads CASSPRGQPGNTIYF. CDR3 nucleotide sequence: TGTGCCAGCAGCCCACGGGGACAGCCTGGAAACACCATATATTTT.